These T cell receptor beta chains were read from a single sample in a study of cytomegalovirus exposure and HLA in healthy donors. The repertoire was sequenced with immunoSEQ multiplex PCR; TCRdb's copy has only in-frame clones and lacks some. The data show roughly 310,000 clones, with around 90% seen just once and around 0.96% held by the top ten. Sequencing was performed on PBMCs. These receptors originate from a man aged 25 to 40 in good health and CMV-seronegative. CDR3s include the opening cysteine and the closing phenylalanine or tryptophan. D genes are given only for firm matches.

D	J	V	length	DNA	CDR3
TRBD2	TRBJ2-3	TRBV29-1	13	TGCAGCGTTGCGCGGGGGGGCACAGATACGCAGTATTTT	CSVARGGTDTQYF
-	TRBJ1-5	TRBV7-2	15	TGTGCCAGCAGCTTCGACGGGAGGCCAAATCAGCCCCAGCATTTT	CASSFDGRPNQPQHF
TRBD1	TRBJ1-4	TRBV7-8	16	TGTGCCAGCAGATTAAGGGGACAGGTGGGGGATGAAAAACTGTTTTTT	CASRLRGQVGDEKLFF
-	TRBJ2-2	TRBV12-5	14	TGTGCTAGCACCCCACTAGCGAACACCGGGGAGCTGTTTTTT	CASTPLANTGELFF
TRBD1	TRBJ1-2	TRBV6-8	16	TGTGCCAGCAGTTACTCGAGGGACAGGCTTAACTATGGCTACACCTTC	CASSYSRDRLNYGYTF
TRBD1	TRBJ2-3	TRBV5-1	15	TGCGCCAGCAACCCCGGGACAGGGGTACCAGATACGCAGTATTTT	CASNPGTGVPDTQYF
TRBD1	TRBJ2-7	TRBV27	16	TGTGCCAGCAGTTTACATCGGACAGGGAACTCCTACGAGCAGTACTTC	CASSLHRTGNSYEQYF
-	TRBJ1-5	TRBV28	15	TGTGCCAGCAGAAACGCGGCAGGGTTAAGTCAGCCCCAGCATTTT	CASRNAAGLSQPQHF
TRBD1	TRBJ1-2	TRBV7-9	13	TGTGCCAGCAGCGTGGGGACAGGAGGCGGCTACACCTTC	CASSVGTGGGYTF
TRBD1	TRBJ1-1	TRBV7-6	17	TGTGCCAGCAGCTTAGAACAGGGGGGGACTATGAACACTGAAGCTTTCTTT	CASSLEQGGTMNTEAFF
TRBD2	TRBJ2-5	TRBV10-2	15	TGCGCCAGCAGGTTAGCGGGGGGCGGTCAAGAGACCCAGTACTTC	CASRLAGGGQETQYF
-	TRBJ2-4	TRBV13	16	TGTGCCAGCAGCTTAGACAGGGCGGGTTTGGGAAACATTCAGTACTTC	CASSLDRAGLGNIQYF
-	TRBJ1-4	TRBV5-6	15	TGTGCCAGCAGCTCGGTAACAGGTCTCAAGGAAAAACTGTTTTTT	CASSSVTGLKEKLFF
-	TRBJ1-1	TRBV5-1	16	TGCGCCAGCAGCTTGGCCGGAATTACAAGGGGCACTGAAGCTTTCTTT	CASSLAGITRGTEAFF
TRBD1	TRBJ2-7	TRBV13	15	TGTGCCAGCAGCCAACCGACAGGGGGCTCCTACGAGCAGTACTTC	CASSQPTGGSYEQYF
TRBD1	TRBJ1-1	TRBV6-5	14	TGTGCCAGCAGCCTACGGACAGGGAACACTGAAGCTTTCTTT	CASSLRTGNTEAFF
-	TRBJ1-1	TRBV28	15	TGTGCCAGCAGTCAGGGGCTCCTCAAGAACACTGAAGCTTTCTTT	CASSQGLLKNTEAFF
-	TRBJ1-4	TRBV2	16	TGTGCCAGCAGTGATCCCAAGTCGTTCGGAGATGAAAAACTGTTTTTT	CASSDPKSFGDEKLFF